Below, 13 T cell receptor beta chains from the same sample are listed, as sequenced in a study of T cell responses to AZD1222 COVID-19 vaccine (TCRdb year 2021). What the time point label conveys for this sample: about 28 days (+/-7) after the second vaccine dose. Per the publication, the treatment or condition label means: meningococcal conjugate vaccine given as trial control. Libraries came from the immunoSEQ multiplex PCR assay. The immuneACCESS repertoire file appears here via TCRdb, limited to in-frame rearrangements. These files lack a portion of the clones; in checked studies, under half of the deficit traces to unresolved V genes, and the cause of the others is not known. A total of around 140,000 clones appear in this sample, 65% to 90% of them only once. The ten largest clonotypes hold 7.9% of the sample. The source was peripheral blood, collected 28 days after the second dose of the MenACWY control vaccine. All receptors come from an adult who received the MenACWY meningococcal vaccine as a control.

The V gene is TRBV7-6, the J gene TRBJ1-4; D gene unclear. Trimming cost V 0 bases and J 1 base, with 3 bases left between them. This CDR3 is 14 amino acids long. Per the germline V gene, CDR1 is SGHVS and CDR2 is FNYEAQ. CDR3 residues: CASSLAGTNEKLFF. DNA for the CDR3: TGTGCCAGCAGCTTAGCAGGAACTAATGAAAAACTGTTTTTT.

This clone was seen once. The chain is built from TRBV6-5 and TRBJ1-5, with D possibly TRBD1 on 5 matching bases. Germline V gene sequence: CDR1 MNHEY, CDR2 SVGAGI. The CDR3 totals 14 residues. V was clipped by 8 bases and J by 6 bases, with 17 bases between them. CDR3: CASQVGWGTQPQHF. The CDR3 DNA reads TGTGCCAGCCAAGTGGGGTGGGGGACTCAGCCCCAGCATTTT.

V usage is TRBV6-1 and J usage is TRBJ1-5; no reliable D call. Trimming left V 3 bases short and J 7 bases short, with 19 bases between. The CDR3 covers 16 residues. Germline CDR1 is MNHNS and CDR2 is SASEGT. The CDR3 region has the DNA TGTGCCAGCAGTGACCTACCCCCCGCTAGCGGACAGCCCCAGCATTTT. Protein sequence: CASSDLPPASGQPQHF.

V and J are TRBV20-1 and TRBJ1-3, with a possible D match to TRBD1 (5 bases). The CDR3 runs to 15 residues. V gave up 3 bases and J gave up 0 bases, with 12 bases separating them. CDR1 and CDR2 (germline): DFQATT, SNEGSKA (reference sequence). This CDR3 reads CSASEMGVSGNTIYF. The DNA for the CDR3 is TGCAGTGCTAGTGAGATGGGGGTCTCTGGAAACACCATATATTTT.

The CDR3 DNA reads TGTGCCAGCAGCTTGGGGGGGCATGAGCAGTTCTTC. Amino acid sequence: CASSLGGHEQFF. The rearrangement links TRBV7-9 to TRBJ2-1; D might be TRBD2 (7 bases). CDR3 length equals 12 residues. Germline V gene sequence: CDR1 SEHNR, CDR2 FQNEAQ (reference sequence). V lost 3 bases to trimming and J lost 8 bases, with 8 bases between them.

The V and J genes are TRBV19 and TRBJ1-5; D unresolved. Germline V lookup: CDR1 LNHDA, CDR2 SQIVND (reference sequence). This CDR3 region has 16 residues. V was trimmed by 6 bases and J by 3 bases, leaving 18 bases between them. The DNA of the CDR3 is TGTGCCAGTAGCCCACGGGTCAGCGGCCACAATCAGCCCCAGCATTTT. Protein: CASSPRVSGHNQPQHF.

J is TRBJ2-2 and V is TRBV7-7, with 8 bases lining up with TRBD1. With V trimmed by 0 bases and J by 3 bases, 0 bases remained unmatched. The CDR3 runs 15 residues. Germline values: CDR1 SSHAT, CDR2 FNYEAQ (reference sequence). CDR3 coding DNA: TGTGCCAGCAGCTTAGCCAGGGGGCACACCGGGGAGCTGTTTTTT. It encodes CASSLARGHTGELFF. Filled out from reference TRBV7-7 and TRBJ2-2, the complete variable domain reads GAGVSQSPRYKVTKRGQDVTLRCDPISSHATLYWYQQALGQGPEFLTYFNYEAQPDKSGLPSDRFSAERPEGSISTLTIQRTEQRDSAMYRCASSLARGHTGELFFGEGSRLTVL.

The rearrangement joins TRBV5-6 to TRBJ2-5, with no clear D. Germline-derived CDR1 and CDR2 are SGHDT and YYEEEE. V was pared by 3 bases and J by 5 bases, with 11 bases between. The CDR3 is made up of 13 amino acids. CDR3 coding DNA: TGTGCCAGCAGCTCGTCCATGGGGGAGACCCAGTACTTC. This encodes CASSSSMGETQYF.

The rearrangement joins TRBV19 to TRBJ2-1; D remains unclear. This CDR3 has 16 amino acids. V dropped 6 bases and J dropped 2 bases, with 17 bases sitting between them. Germline lookup yields CDR1 LNHDA and CDR2 SQIVND (reference sequence). The DNA of the CDR3 is TGTGCCAGTAGCCCTGGAGCTGCCTCGACCTACAATGAGCAGTTCTTC. Translating it yields CASSPGAASTYNEQFF. Full variable domain (outside the CDR3, taken from reference TRBV19 and TRBJ2-1): DGGITQSPKYLFRKEGQNVTLSCEQNLNHDAMYWYRQDPGQGLRLIYYSQIVNDFQKGDIAEGYSVSREKKESFPLTVTSAQKNPTAFYLCASSPGAASTYNEQFFGPGTRLTVL.

This clone was observed a handful of times. V usage is TRBV21-1 and J usage is TRBJ1-4. TRBV21-1 is labeled a pseudogene. There are 15 residues in the CDR3. The CDR3 loop reads CASSKSADSNEKLFF. CDR3 DNA sequence: TGTGCCAGCAGCAAATCGGCAGACTCTAATGAAAAACTGTTTTTT.

The chain employs TRBV7-6 and TRBJ1-1; 9 bases line up with TRBD1. J was trimmed by 10 bases and V by 6 bases; bases with no gene match: 15. The CDR3 is made up of 15 amino acids. Germline CDR1 SGHVS, CDR2 FNYEAQ. In nucleotides, the CDR3 is TGTGCCAGCAGGCCTCCCAATGGACAGGGGTCGTCAGCTTTCTTT. This codes for CASRPPNGQGSSAFF.

This clone has only a few counts. This sequence joins TRBV5-4 and TRBJ1-1; TRBD1 is a possible D gene (5 bases). CDR1 SGHNT and CDR2 YYREEE come from the germline V gene (reference sequence). The CDR3 extends over 13 amino acids. V lost 4 bases to trimming and J lost 3 bases, with 10 bases between them. CDR3 residues: CASSPQGDTEAFF. The DNA of the CDR3 is TGTGCCAGCAGCCCGCAAGGGGACACTGAAGCTTTCTTT. The full variable domain, in which reference TRBV5-4 and TRBJ1-1 provide the parts outside the CDR3, is ETGVTQSPTHLIKTRGQQVTLRCSSQSGHNTVSWYQQALGQGPQFIFQYYREEENGRGNFPPRFSGLQFPNYSSELNVNALELDDSALYLCASSPQGDTEAFFGQGTRLTVV.

The rearrangement uses TRBV19 and TRBJ2-7, with D perhaps matching TRBD2 (6 bases). Trimming removed 6 bases from V and 5 bases from J, with 23 bases in between. CDR1 and CDR2 (germline): LNHDA, SQIVND (reference sequence). The CDR3 contains 16 residues. The CDR3 is CASSPAVGGITHEQYF. DNA for the CDR3: TGTGCCAGTAGCCCCGCTGTAGGAGGGATAACCCACGAGCAGTACTTC.